Presented here are 5 T cell receptor beta chains from one specimen sequenced in a study of Ad26.COV2.S vaccination and SARS-CoV-2 variants. Treatment denoted: about 20 received Ad26.COV2.S at low or high dose, single or two shots; roughly five received placebo; per-sample allocation not given. Specimens were obtained on day 63 following the first vaccine or placebo injection. Profiling relied on immunoSEQ multiplex PCR, and the TCRdb table lists in-frame clones only, not all of them. This sample has 400,000 to 450,000 clones, with roughly 90% found just once. The material sequenced was peripheral blood, taken in a trial of Ad26.COV2.S vaccine versus placebo. The source of these receptors is a person aged 18-60 years who received the Ad26.COV2.S COVID-19 vaccine or a placebo.

The chain combines TRBV28 with TRBJ1-2; D unresolved. V was cut by 2 bases and J by 7 bases, with 11 bases left in between. CDR3 length: 13 residues. CDR1 is MDHEN and CDR2 is SYDVKM in the germline V gene. The CDR3 DNA is TGTGCCAGCAGTTTACGGGTAATCGGTGGCTACACCTTC. As protein: CASSLRVIGGYTF.

CDR3 DNA: TGTGCCAGCAGCTTCGGGACCTCGAACACAGATACGCAGTATTTT. Residues: CASSFGTSNTDTQYF. The chain carries TRBV7-9 and TRBJ2-3, with D perhaps matching TRBD1 or TRBD2 (5 bases each). The CDR3 spans 15 residues. Germline V CDR1 and CDR2: SEHNR, FQNEAQ (reference sequence). With 3 bases removed from V and 2 bases from J, the gap between germline ends came to 12 bases.

The rearrangement links TRBV7-2 to TRBJ2-1; D may be TRBD1 (6 bases). Germline-derived CDR1 and CDR2 are SGHTA and FQGNSA. The CDR3 runs to 15 residues. V was trimmed by 5 bases and J by 2 bases, leaving 13 bases between them. CDR3 residues: CASSLNRDAYNEQFF. CDR3 nucleotides: TGTGCCAGCAGCCTAAACAGGGACGCCTACAATGAGCAGTTCTTC. Complete variable domain (other parts from reference TRBV7-2 and TRBJ2-1): GAGVSQSPSNKVTEKGKDVELRCDPISGHTALYWYRQSLGQGLEFLIYFQGNSAPDKSGLPSDRFSAERTGGSVSTLTIQRTQQEDSAVYLCASSLNRDAYNEQFFGPGTRLTVL.

The chain has TRBV30 and TRBJ1-4, with a possible D match to TRBD1 (5 bases). This CDR3 comprises 15 residues. Germline assignment: CDR1 GTSNPN and CDR2 SVGIG (reference sequence). V was pared by 1 base and J by 5 bases, with 14 bases between. CDR3 in amino acids: CAWSGLLGVNEKLFF. CDR3 nucleotides: TGTGCCTGGAGTGGCCTCCTAGGGGTAAATGAAAAACTGTTTTTT.

This clone appeared once. The chain carries TRBV12-5 and TRBJ1-2; 8 nucleotides line up with TRBD1. The V gene end was trimmed by 4 bases and the J gene end by 3 bases; junction bases not matched to a gene: 16. Germline loops: CDR1 LGHNT, CDR2 FRNRAP. This CDR3 region has 18 residues. CDR3 residues: CASGSLVPSRGQDYGYTF. DNA of the CDR3: TGTGCTAGTGGTTCCCTTGTCCCCTCCAGGGGGCAGGACTATGGCTACACCTTC.